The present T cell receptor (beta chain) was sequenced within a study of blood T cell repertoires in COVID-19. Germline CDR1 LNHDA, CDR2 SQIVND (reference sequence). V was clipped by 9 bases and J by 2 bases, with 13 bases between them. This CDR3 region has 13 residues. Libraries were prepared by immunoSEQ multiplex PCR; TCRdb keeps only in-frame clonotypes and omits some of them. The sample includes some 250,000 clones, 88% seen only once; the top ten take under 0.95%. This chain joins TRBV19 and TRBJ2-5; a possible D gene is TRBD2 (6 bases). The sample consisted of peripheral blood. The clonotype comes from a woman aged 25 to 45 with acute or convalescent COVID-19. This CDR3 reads CARAIGRQETQYF. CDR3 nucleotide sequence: TGTGCCAGGGCTATTGGGAGGCAAGAGACCCAGTACTTC.